The entry that follows covers one TCR beta chain sequence. The data derive from a study of a mutant IDH1 vaccine in newly diagnosed glioma. For the study at large: Treated patients were roughly 62% male, roughly 40% female, mean age about 43 years. Earlier therapy was either radiotherapy, temozolomide, or both, and most got both.

TCRdb's table, derived via immunoSEQ multiplex PCR, lists solely in-frame clones and lacks some. Counted here are about 59,000 clones, about nine tenths occurring once; the ten biggest clones make up 2.5% to 3%. Stated time point: baseline, week 1 (first vaccination visit). Treatment here: pre-vaccination baseline after standard-of-care therapy. CDR3 length equals 15 residues. V was cut by 4 bases and J by 0 bases, with 10 bases left in between. The germline V gene has CDR1 SEHNR and CDR2 FQNEAQ (reference sequence). The receptor comes from a man in his fifties or sixties with glioma. This rearrangement joins TRBV7-9 to TRBJ2-1, with D maybe TRBD1 (6 bases). The material was PBMCs, obtained from a glioma patient treated with radiotherapy, temozolomide or both. The CDR3 protein is CASSSGQSSYNEQFF. The DNA of the CDR3 is TGTGCCAGCAGCTCAGGACAGAGCTCCTACAATGAGCAGTTCTTC. Full variable domain (remainder filled in from reference TRBV7-9 and TRBJ2-1): DTGVSQNPRHKITKRGQNVTFRCDPISEHNRLYWYRQTLGQGPEFLTYFQNEAQLEKSRLLSDRFSAERPKGSFSTLEIQRTEQGDSAMYLCASSSGQSSYNEQFFGPGTRLTVL.